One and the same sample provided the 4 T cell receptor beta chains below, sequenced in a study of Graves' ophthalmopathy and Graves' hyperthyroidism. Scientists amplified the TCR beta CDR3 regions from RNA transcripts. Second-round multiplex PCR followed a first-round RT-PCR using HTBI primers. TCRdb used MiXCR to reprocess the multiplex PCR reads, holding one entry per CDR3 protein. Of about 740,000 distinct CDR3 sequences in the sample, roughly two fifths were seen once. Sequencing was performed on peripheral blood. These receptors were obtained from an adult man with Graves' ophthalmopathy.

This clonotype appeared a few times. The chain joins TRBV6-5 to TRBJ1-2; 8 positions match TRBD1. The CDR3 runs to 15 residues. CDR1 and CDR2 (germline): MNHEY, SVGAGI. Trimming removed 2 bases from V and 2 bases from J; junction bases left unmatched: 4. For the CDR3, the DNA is TGTGCCAGCAGTTACGACACAGGGGGAAACTATGGCTACACCTTC. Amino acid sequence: CASSYDTGGNYGYTF.

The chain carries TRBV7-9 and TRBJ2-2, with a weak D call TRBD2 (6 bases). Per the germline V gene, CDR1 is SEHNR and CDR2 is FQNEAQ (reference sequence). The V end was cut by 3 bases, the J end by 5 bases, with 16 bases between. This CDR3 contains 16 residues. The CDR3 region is CASSLEGPLRTGELFF. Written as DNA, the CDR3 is TGTGCCAGCAGCTTGGAGGGACCCCTTAGGACCGGGGAGCTGTTTTTT. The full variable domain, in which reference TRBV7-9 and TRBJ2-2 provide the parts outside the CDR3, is DTGVSQNPRHKITKRGQNVTFRCDPISEHNRLYWYRQTLGQGPEFLTYFQNEAQLEKSRLLSDRFSAERPKGSFSTLEIQRTEQGDSAMYLCASSLEGPLRTGELFFGEGSRLTVL.

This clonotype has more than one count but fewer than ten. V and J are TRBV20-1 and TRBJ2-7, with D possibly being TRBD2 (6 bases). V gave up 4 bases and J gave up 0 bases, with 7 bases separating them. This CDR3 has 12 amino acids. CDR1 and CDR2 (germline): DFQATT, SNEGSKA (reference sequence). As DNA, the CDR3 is TGCAGTGCTACGGGACTCTCCTACGAGCAGTACTTC. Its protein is CSATGLSYEQYF.

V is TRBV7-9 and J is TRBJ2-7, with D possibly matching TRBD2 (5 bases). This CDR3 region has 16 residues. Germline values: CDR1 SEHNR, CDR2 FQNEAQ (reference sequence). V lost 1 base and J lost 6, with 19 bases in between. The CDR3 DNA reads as TGTGCCAGCAGCTTAGTACCACTAGAGTGGGCTGGCGAGCAGTACTTC. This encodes CASSLVPLEWAGEQYF.